This TCR beta chain came from a study of cytomegalovirus exposure and HLA in healthy donors. Study in general: Among the roughly 370 genotyped donors, approximately 81% were placed in the Caucasian-associated ancestry cluster. Study results and caveats: As a later analysis showed, several of the most significant clusters appeared to be linked to common viral pathogens.

It was with 60 Vbeta and 13 Jbeta primers that the PCR ran. Profiled with immunoSEQ multiplex PCR; TCRdb holds only in-frame clones, not every one. The sample lists 100,000 or so clones; more than 75% were seen once. V was shortened by 3 bases and J by 5 bases, with 13 bases between the two germline ends. CDR1 is SEHNR and CDR2 is FQNEAQ in the germline V gene (reference sequence). This CDR3 comprises 14 residues. On this clone itself: What it binds is unknown.

Sample: PBMCs. This TCR was sampled from a woman in her fifties or sixties in good health and CMV-seropositive. The chain recombines TRBV7-9 with TRBJ1-2, with D possibly being TRBD1 (5 bases). The CDR3 here is CASSFPGSVYGYTF. The CDR3, as DNA: TGTGCCAGCAGCTTCCCAGGGTCCGTATATGGCTACACCTTC.